Each of the 24 T cell receptor beta chains below was sequenced from the same sample in a study of cytomegalovirus exposure and HLA in healthy donors. The primer mix had 60 Vbeta and 13 Jbeta primers. Sequencing was performed with immunoSEQ multiplex PCR; in TCRdb, only in-frame clones are kept and a portion is missing. This table holds under 140,000 clones, approximately 86% found once. Source material: PBMCs. Receptors were obtained from a man aged 35-49 years in good health and CMV-seronegative.

V gene TRBV14 combines with J gene TRBJ2-7; D unresolved. The CDR3 has 15 amino acids. Germline V gives CDR1 SGHDN, CDR2 FVKESK. The V and J ends lost 0 bases and 6 bases respectively, with 15 bases between them. CDR3 DNA sequence: TGTGCCAGCAGCCAAGAATTAAGAAGGCCAGGCGAGCAGTACTTC. Its translation is CASSQELRRPGEQYF.

The chain uses TRBV2 and TRBJ1-2; 8 nucleotides agree with TRBD1. Germline CDR1 is SNHLY and CDR2 is FYNNEI. This CDR3 has 12 amino acids. The ends lost 11 bases at V and 3 bases at J; junction bases unmatched: 5. In DNA form, the CDR3 reads TGTGCCGGGCGGGGACAGGACTATGGCTACACCTTC. This translates into CAGRGQDYGYTF.

The sample holds a few counts of this clone. The gene calls are TRBV18 and TRBJ2-7, with TRBD2 as a possible D gene (5 bases). The CDR3 extends over 12 amino acids. V lost 5 bases to trimming and J lost 3 bases, with 8 bases between them. Germline V gene sequence: CDR1 KGHSH, CDR2 LQKENI. CDR3 DNA sequence: TGTGCCAGCTCAGAAGGAGGCTACGAGCAGTACTTC. It yields the protein CASSEGGYEQYF.

The V gene is TRBV5-6, the J gene TRBJ1-1; 7 bases align to TRBD1. From germline, CDR1 is SGHDT and CDR2 YYEEEE. The CDR3 loop spans 17 amino acids. J lost 1 base, V lost 4 bases, and 13 bases had no gene match. CDR3 DNA: TGTGCCAGCAGCCCGACGCGCAGGGGGAACGCGAACACTGAAGCTTTCTTT. Translation: CASSPTRRGNANTEAFF.

In DNA form, the CDR3 reads TGCGCCAGCAGCTTGAGGGGAGGAACCGGGGAGCTGTTTTTT. This sequence encodes CASSLRGGTGELFF. This rearrangement joins TRBV5-1 to TRBJ2-2, with TRBD2 as a possible D gene (6 bases). Trimming took off 1 base at V and 5 bases at J, with 9 bases between the two ends. The CDR3 extends over 14 amino acids. Germline V gene lookup returns CDR1 SGHRS and CDR2 YFSETQ.

The V gene is TRBV28, the J gene TRBJ1-2; unclear D gene. V was cut by 2 bases and J by 3 bases, with 7 bases left in between. The CDR3 has 13 residues. Germline assignment: CDR1 MDHEN and CDR2 SYDVKM. In nucleotides, the CDR3 is TGTGCCAGCAGTTTAGCGGGAGACTATGGCTACACCTTC. The encoded protein is CASSLAGDYGYTF.

The chain uses TRBV28 and TRBJ1-5; TRBD1 matches 9 bases. CDR1 is MDHEN and CDR2 is SYDVKM in the germline V gene. CDR3 length: 17 residues. Trimming removed 4 bases from V and 7 bases from J; junction bases left unmatched: 14. CDR3 amino acids: CASSSSRSGQGVQPQHF. As DNA, the CDR3 is TGTGCCAGCAGTTCCAGCCGCTCGGGACAGGGTGTACAGCCCCAGCATTTT.

The chain is built from TRBV2 and TRBJ2-7; a weak D match, TRBD1 (6 bases). Germline CDR1 reads SNHLY; CDR2 reads FYNNEI. The CDR3 runs to 13 residues. V lost 6 bases and J 0 bases, leaving 9 bases between the germline ends. This chain's CDR3 is CASSGQLSYEQYF. CDR3 nucleotides: TGTGCCAGCAGCGGACAGCTCTCCTACGAGCAGTACTTC.

The chain uses TRBV28 and TRBJ1-6; 8 nucleotides line up with TRBD1. CDR3 length: 14 amino acids. J lost 5 bases, V lost 6 bases, and 3 bases had no gene match. Germline lookup yields CDR1 MDHEN and CDR2 SYDVKM. CDR3 sequence reads: CASRLQGDNSPLHF. CDR3 nucleotide sequence: TGTGCCAGCAGGCTACAGGGGGATAATTCACCCCTCCACTTT.

In this sample, this clone turned up once. This chain uses TRBV6-5 with TRBJ1-6; a weak D match, TRBD1 (5 bases). Per germline, CDR1 MNHEY and CDR2 SVGAGI. The CDR3 spans 15 residues. V shed 4 bases and J shed 6 bases, with 13 bases lying between them. The CDR3 nucleotides are TGTGCCAGCAGTTTCCAGGGCCCCCCTAATTCACCCCTCCACTTT. This codes for CASSFQGPPNSPLHF.

J is TRBJ2-3 and V is TRBV5-4, with a weak D call TRBD2 (9 bases). The CDR3 length is 16 residues. From germline, CDR1 is SGHNT and CDR2 YYREEE (reference sequence). Trimming shortened V by 4 bases and J by 6 bases, and 21 bases separated the two germline ends. CDR3 DNA: TGTGCCAGCAGCCCAGGGGGCGGGGGGGCCTCGGATACGCAGTATTTT. Translated, it gives CASSPGGGGASDTQYF.

V usage is TRBV7-6 and J usage is TRBJ2-3; D is possibly TRBD2 (5 bases). V lost 1 base to trimming and J lost 0 bases, with 14 bases between them. The CDR3 length is 17 residues. The germline CDR1 and CDR2 sequences are SGHVS and FNYEAQ. The CDR3 region is CASSLGPRAASTDTQYF. The CDR3 bases are TGTGCCAGCAGCTTAGGTCCAAGAGCGGCTAGCACAGATACGCAGTATTTT.

The rearrangement links TRBV29-1 to TRBJ1-1; 7 positions agree with TRBD1. The ends lost 7 bases at V and 4 bases at J; junction bases unmatched: 9. This CDR3 region has 13 residues. In germline, CDR1 is SQVTM, CDR2 ANQGSEA. Here the CDR3 DNA reads TGCAGCGCACGACAGGGTTCGGGCACTGAAGCTTTCTTT. Translating gives CSARQGSGTEAFF.

The chain carries TRBV9 and TRBJ1-2; D uncertain. Germline CDR1 reads SGDLS; CDR2 reads YYNGEE. The length of the CDR3 is 13 residues. V was shortened by 4 bases and J by 7 bases, with 14 bases between the two germline ends. The DNA of the CDR3 is TGTGCCAGCAGCCCCGACAATGGGTTTGGCTACACCTTC. Translation: CASSPDNGFGYTF.

The chain employs TRBV5-1 and TRBJ2-3, with D possibly matching TRBD2 (6 bases). CDR1 and CDR2 from the germline V gene are SGHRS and YFSETQ. Trimming pared 6 bases from V and 3 bases from J, leaving 17 bases between. The CDR3 length is 15 residues. The CDR3 region is CASTGGQGRTDTQYF. CDR3 nucleotide sequence: TGCGCCAGCACCGGAGGGCAGGGTCGGACAGATACGCAGTATTTT. Using reference TRBV5-1 and TRBJ2-3 for the parts outside the CDR3, the full variable domain is KAGVTQTPRYLIKTRGQQVTLSCSPISGHRSVSWYQQTPGQGLQFLFEYFSETQRNKGNFPGRFSGRQFSNSRSEMNVSTLELGDSALYLCASTGGQGRTDTQYFGPGTRLTVL.

CDR3 sequence reads: CAIMPGQGNEQYF. The CDR3 DNA reads as TGTGCCATCATGCCGGGACAGGGAAACGAGCAGTACTTC. This sequence joins TRBV10-3 and TRBJ2-7; 9 bases line up with TRBD1. The germline CDR1 and CDR2 sequences are ENHRY and SYGVKD. The length of the CDR3 is 13 residues. The ends lost 7 bases at V and 5 bases at J; junction bases unmatched: 6.

This clone was detected once. CDR3 amino acids: CASSFRGFPGELFF. CDR3 coding DNA: TGTGCCAGCAGCTTCAGAGGGTTTCCCGGGGAGCTGTTTTTT. The V call is TRBV5-4, the J call TRBJ2-2; maybe TRBD2 (5 bases). Germline CDR1 is SGHNT and CDR2 is YYREEE (reference sequence). This CDR3 comprises 14 residues. V lost 2 bases and J lost 6, with 11 bases in between.

The rearrangement joins TRBV30 to TRBJ1-3; no clear D. V dropped 4 bases and J dropped 1 base, with 8 bases sitting between them. Germline values: CDR1 GTSNPN, CDR2 SVGIG (reference sequence). The CDR3 covers 13 residues. The CDR3 DNA reads TGTGCCTGGACCGAGGGTTCTGGAAACACCATATATTTT. Translating it yields CAWTEGSGNTIYF.

This chain links TRBV18 with TRBJ2-1; 7 nucleotides align to TRBD2. The CDR3 has 15 amino acids. The V gene's germline CDR1 is KGHSH and CDR2 LQKENI. With 1 base clipped from V and 4 bases from J, the junction kept 4 bases outside the gene matches. The CDR3: CASSPLAGNYNEQFF. The CDR3 nucleotides are TGTGCCAGCTCACCACTAGCGGGCAATTACAATGAGCAGTTCTTC.

Points on this clone: The same CDR3 arises from other DNA sequences in this sample as well. The rearrangement joins TRBV30 to TRBJ1-2; the D is unclear. In germline, CDR1 is GTSNPN, CDR2 SVGIG (reference sequence). The V gene lost 2 bases and the J gene lost 7 bases, with 8 bases spanning the gap. This CDR3 spans 11 amino acids. CDR3 residues: CAWSTRVGYTF. The CDR3 nucleotides read TGTGCCTGGAGTACTCGGGTTGGCTACACCTTC.

The rearrangement uses TRBV2 and TRBJ1-4, with 7 bases aligning to TRBD1. V shed 6 bases and J 5 bases; nucleotides not matched to a gene: 6. Looked up from germline, CDR1 is SNHLY and CDR2 is FYNNEI. The CDR3 covers 14 residues. CDR3 in amino acids: CASRYRGGNEKLFF. In nucleotides, the CDR3 is TGTGCCAGCAGGTACAGGGGAGGAAATGAAAAACTGTTTTTT.

The rearrangement uses TRBV6-1 and TRBJ1-2; TRBD1 agrees at 12 bases. The CDR3 extends over 18 amino acids. Germline V lookup: CDR1 MNHNS, CDR2 SASEGT. J was trimmed by 4 bases and V by 3 bases; bases with no gene match: 12. CDR3 sequence: CASSDLRDRGQLGYGYTF. The CDR3 nucleotides are TGTGCCAGCAGTGATTTGCGGGACAGGGGGCAACTCGGCTATGGCTACACCTTC.

Regarding this clone: Other DNA sequences in the same sample also yield this CDR3. The chain joins TRBV6-5 to TRBJ1-5; a possible D gene is TRBD1 (6 bases). The CDR3 loop spans 15 amino acids. CDR1 and CDR2 from the germline V gene are MNHEY and SVGAGI. V lost 5 bases and J lost 1, with 12 bases in between. For the CDR3, the DNA is TGTGCCAGCAGTCCTCGCCAGGGGAGCAATCAGCCCCAGCATTTT. It encodes CASSPRQGSNQPQHF.

The CDR3 bases are TGTGCCAGCAGCTTTGCAGGCACCGGGGAGCTGTTTTTT. Translated, it gives CASSFAGTGELFF. This chain connects TRBV5-4 to TRBJ2-2; D uncertain. The CDR3 has 13 amino acids. CDR1 is SGHNT, CDR2 YYREEE, per germline (reference sequence). With 2 bases removed from V and 4 bases from J, the gap between germline ends came to 6 bases.